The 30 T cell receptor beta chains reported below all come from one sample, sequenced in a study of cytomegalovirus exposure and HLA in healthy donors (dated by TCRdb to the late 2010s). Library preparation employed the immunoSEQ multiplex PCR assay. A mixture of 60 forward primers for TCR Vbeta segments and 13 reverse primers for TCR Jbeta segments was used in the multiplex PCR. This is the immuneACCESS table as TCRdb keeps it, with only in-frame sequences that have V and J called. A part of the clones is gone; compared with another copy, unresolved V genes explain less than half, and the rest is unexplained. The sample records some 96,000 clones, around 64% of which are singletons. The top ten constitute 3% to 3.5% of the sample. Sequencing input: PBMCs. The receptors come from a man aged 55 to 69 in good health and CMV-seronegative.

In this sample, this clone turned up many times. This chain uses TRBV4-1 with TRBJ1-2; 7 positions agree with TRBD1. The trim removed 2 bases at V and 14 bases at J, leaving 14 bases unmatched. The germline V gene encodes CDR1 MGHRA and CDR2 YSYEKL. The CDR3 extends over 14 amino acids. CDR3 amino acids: CASSQPFRGQAATF. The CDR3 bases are TGCGCCAGCAGCCAACCATTCCGAGGACAGGCCGCTACCTTC.

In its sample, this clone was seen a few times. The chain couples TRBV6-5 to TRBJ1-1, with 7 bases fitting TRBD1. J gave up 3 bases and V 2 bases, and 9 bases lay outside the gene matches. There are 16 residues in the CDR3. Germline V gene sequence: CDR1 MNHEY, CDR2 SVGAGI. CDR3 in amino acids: CASSYTQAGGDTEAFF. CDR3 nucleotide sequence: TGTGCCAGCAGTTACACACAAGCAGGGGGTGACACTGAAGCTTTCTTT.

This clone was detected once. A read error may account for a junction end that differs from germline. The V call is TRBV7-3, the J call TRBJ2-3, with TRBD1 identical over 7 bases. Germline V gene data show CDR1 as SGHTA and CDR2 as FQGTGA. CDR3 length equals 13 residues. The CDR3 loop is CASQGDSTGTQYF. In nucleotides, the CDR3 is TGTGCCAGTCAGGGGGACAGCACAGGTACGCAGTATTTT.

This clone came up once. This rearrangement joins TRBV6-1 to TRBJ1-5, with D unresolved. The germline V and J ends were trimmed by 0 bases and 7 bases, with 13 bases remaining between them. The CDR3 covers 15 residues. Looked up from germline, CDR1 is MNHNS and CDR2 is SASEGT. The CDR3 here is CASSEAGGVWQPQHF. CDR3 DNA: TGTGCCAGCAGTGAAGCCGGCGGGGTTTGGCAGCCCCAGCATTTT.

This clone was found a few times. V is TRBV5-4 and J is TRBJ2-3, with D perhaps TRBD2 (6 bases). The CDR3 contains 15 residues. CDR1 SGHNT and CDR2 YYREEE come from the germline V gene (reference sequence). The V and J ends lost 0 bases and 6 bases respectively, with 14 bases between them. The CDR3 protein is CASSLGLDRPDTQYF. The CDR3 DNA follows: TGTGCCAGCAGCTTGGGACTAGACCGGCCGGATACGCAGTATTTT.

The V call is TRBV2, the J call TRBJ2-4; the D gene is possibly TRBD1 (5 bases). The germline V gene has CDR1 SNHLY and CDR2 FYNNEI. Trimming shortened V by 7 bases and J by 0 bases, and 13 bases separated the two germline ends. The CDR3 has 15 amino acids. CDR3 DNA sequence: TGTGCCAGCAAGACAGAGACTTTAGCCAAAAACATTCAGTACTTC. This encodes CASKTETLAKNIQYF.

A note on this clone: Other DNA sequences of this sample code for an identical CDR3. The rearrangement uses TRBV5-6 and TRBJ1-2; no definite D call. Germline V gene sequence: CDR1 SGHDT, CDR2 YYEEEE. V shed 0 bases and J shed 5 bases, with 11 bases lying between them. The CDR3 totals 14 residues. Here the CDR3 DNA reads TGTGCCAGCAGCTTGGGTCTAGGTAGTTATGGCTACACCTTC. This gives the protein CASSLGLGSYGYTF.

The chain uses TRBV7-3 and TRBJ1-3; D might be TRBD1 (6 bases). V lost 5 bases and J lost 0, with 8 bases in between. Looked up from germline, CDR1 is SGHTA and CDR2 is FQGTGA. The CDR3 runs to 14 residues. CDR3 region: CASSPDSSGNTIYF. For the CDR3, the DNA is TGTGCCAGCAGCCCGGACAGCTCTGGAAACACCATATATTTT.

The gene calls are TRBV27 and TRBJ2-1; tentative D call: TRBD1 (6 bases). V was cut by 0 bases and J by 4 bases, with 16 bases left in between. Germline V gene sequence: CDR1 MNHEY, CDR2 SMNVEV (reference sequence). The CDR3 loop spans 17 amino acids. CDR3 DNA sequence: TGTGCCAGCAGTTTATCTCTCCTAGCAGGGGCATACAATGAGCAGTTCTTC. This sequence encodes CASSLSLLAGAYNEQFF.

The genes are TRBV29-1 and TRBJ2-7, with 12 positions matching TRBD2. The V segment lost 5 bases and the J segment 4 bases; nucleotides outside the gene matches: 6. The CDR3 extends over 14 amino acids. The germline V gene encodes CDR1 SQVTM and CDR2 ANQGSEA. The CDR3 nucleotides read TGCAGCGTTCAAAGGACTAGCGGGGTATACGAGCAGTACTTC. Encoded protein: CSVQRTSGVYEQYF.

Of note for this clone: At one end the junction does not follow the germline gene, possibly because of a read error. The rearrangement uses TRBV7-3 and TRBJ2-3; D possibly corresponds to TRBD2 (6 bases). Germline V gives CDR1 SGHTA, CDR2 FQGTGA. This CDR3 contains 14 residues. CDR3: CASSSTSYTDTQYF. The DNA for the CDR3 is TGTGCCAGCAGCTCCACTAGCTACACAGATACACAGTATTTT.

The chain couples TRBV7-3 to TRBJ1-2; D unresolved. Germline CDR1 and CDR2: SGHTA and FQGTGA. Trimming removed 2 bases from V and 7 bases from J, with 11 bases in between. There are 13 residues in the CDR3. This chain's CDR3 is CASSLEAGFGYTF. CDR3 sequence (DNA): TGTGCCAGCAGCTTAGAAGCGGGATTTGGCTACACCTTC.

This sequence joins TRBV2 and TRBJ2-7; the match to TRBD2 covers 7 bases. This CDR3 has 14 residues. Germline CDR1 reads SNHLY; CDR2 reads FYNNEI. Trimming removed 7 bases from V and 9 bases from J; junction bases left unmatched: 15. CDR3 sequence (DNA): TGTGCCAGCAAAAGGGAGTTAGCGGGCCGGGGGCAGTACTTC. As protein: CASKRELAGRGQYF.

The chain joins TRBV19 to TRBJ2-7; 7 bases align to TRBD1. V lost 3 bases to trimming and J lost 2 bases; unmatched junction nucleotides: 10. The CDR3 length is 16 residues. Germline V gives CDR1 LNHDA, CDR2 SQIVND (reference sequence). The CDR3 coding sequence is TGTGCCAGTAGTATCTCCTCGACAGGGTGGCCCTACGAGCAGTACTTC. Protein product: CASSISSTGWPYEQYF.

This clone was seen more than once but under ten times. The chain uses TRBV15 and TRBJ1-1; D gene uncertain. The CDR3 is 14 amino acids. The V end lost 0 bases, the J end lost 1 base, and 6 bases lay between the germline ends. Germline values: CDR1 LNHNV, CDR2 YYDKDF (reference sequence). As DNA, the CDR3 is TGTGCCACCAGCAGAGATCTGTGGAACACTGAAGCTTTCTTT. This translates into CATSRDLWNTEAFF.

The CDR3 spells CASSYRQGYGYTF. CDR3 in DNA: TGTGCCAGCAGTTACCGACAGGGCTATGGCTACACCTTC. The V and J genes are TRBV6-6 and TRBJ1-2; the match to TRBD1 covers 7 bases. Germline-derived CDR1 and CDR2 are MNHNY and SVGAGI (reference sequence). V lost 2 bases, J lost 4 bases, and 1 base stayed unmatched. CDR3 size: 13 residues.

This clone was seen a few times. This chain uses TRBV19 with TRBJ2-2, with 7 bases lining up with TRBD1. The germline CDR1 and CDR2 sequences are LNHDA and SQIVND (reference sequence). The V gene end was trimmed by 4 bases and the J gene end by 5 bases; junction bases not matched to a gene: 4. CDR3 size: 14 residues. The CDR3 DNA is TGTGCCAGTAGTACAGACAGGGCGACCGGGGAGCTGTTTTTT. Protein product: CASSTDRATGELFF.

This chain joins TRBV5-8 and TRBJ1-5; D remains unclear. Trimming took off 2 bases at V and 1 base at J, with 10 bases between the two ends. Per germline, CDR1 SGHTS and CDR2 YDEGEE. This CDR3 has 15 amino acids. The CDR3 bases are TGTGCCAGCAGCTTAGATGACATAAGCAATCAGCCCCAGCATTTT. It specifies CASSLDDISNQPQHF.

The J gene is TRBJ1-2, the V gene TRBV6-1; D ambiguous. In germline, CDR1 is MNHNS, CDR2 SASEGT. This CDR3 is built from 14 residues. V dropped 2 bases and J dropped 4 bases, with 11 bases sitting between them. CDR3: CASSEFLSSYGYTF. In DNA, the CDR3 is TGTGCCAGCAGTGAATTTCTTAGCAGCTATGGCTACACCTTC.

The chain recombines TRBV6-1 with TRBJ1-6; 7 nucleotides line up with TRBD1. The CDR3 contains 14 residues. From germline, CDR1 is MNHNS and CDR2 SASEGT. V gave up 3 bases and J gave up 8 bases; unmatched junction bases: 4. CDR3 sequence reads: CASSDNQGDSPLHF. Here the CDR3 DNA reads TGTGCCAGCAGTGATAATCAGGGGGATTCACCCCTCCACTTT.

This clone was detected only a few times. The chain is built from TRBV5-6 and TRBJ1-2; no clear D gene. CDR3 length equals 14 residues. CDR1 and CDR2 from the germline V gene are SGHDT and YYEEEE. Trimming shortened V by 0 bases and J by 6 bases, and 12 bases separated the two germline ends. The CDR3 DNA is TGTGCCAGCAGCTTGGGCTTAGTACTCAATGGCTACACCTTC. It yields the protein CASSLGLVLNGYTF.

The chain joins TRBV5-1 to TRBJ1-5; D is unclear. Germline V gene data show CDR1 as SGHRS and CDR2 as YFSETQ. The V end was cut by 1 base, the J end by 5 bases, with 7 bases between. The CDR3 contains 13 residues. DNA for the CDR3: TGCGCCAGCAGCTTGAGAGGAGATCAGCCCCAGCATTTT. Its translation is CASSLRGDQPQHF.

CDR3 DNA: TGTGCCAGCAGTCTGGGAGGGATTGAAGCTTTCTTT. This gives the protein CASSLGGIEAFF. This rearrangement joins TRBV2 to TRBJ1-1; D is undetermined. The germline V gene encodes CDR1 SNHLY and CDR2 FYNNEI. V lost 5 bases and J 7 bases, leaving 11 bases between the germline ends. This CDR3 comprises 12 residues.

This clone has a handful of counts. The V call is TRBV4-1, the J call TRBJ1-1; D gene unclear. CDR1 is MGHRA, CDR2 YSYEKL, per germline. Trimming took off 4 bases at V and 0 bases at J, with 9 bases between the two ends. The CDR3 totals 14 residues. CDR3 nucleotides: TGCGCCAGCAGCCCGCAGTCCCTGAACACTGAAGCTTTCTTT. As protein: CASSPQSLNTEAFF.

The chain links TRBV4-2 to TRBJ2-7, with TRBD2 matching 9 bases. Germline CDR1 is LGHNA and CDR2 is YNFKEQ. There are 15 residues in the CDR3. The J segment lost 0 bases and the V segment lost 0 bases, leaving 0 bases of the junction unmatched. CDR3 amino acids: CASSQETSGSYEQYF. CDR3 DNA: TGTGCCAGCAGCCAAGAGACTAGCGGCTCCTACGAGCAGTACTTC.

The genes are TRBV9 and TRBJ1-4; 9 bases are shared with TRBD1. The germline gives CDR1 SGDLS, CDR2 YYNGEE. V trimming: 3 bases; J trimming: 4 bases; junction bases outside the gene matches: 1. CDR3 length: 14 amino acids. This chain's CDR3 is CASSGDRVNEKLFF. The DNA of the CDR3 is TGTGCCAGCAGCGGGGACAGGGTTAATGAAAAACTGTTTTTT. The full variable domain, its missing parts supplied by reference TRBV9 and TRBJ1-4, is DSGVTQTPKHLITATGQRVTLRCSPRSGDLSVYWYQQSLDQGLQFLIQYYNGEERAKGNILERFSAQQFPDLHSELNLSSLELGDSALYFCASSGDRVNEKLFFGSGTQLSVL.

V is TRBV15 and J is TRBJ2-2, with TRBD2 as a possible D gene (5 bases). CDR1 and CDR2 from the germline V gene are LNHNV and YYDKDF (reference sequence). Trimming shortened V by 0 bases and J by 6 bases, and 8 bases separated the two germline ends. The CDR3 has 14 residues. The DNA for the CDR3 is TGTGCCACCAGCAGAGATCTCGGGGCCGGGGAGCTGTTTTTT. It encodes CATSRDLGAGELFF.

CDR3 nucleotides: TGCAGCGCCCAGGCGGGGGGCGCCTATTTCGAGCAGTACTTC. This encodes CSAQAGGAYFEQYF. The chain uses TRBV29-1 and TRBJ2-7; TRBD2 agrees at 8 bases. From germline, CDR1 is SQVTM and CDR2 ANQGSEA. The CDR3 is 14 amino acids. Trimming took 7 bases from V and 6 from J; bases not matched to a gene: 14.

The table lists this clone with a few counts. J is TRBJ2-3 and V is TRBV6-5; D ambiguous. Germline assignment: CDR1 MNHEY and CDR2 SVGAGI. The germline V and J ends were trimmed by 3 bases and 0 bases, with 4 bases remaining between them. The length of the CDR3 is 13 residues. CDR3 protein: CASSYQSTDTQYF. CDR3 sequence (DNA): TGTGCCAGCAGTTATCAGAGCACAGATACGCAGTATTTT.

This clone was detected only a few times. CDR3 nucleotide sequence: TGCGCCAGCAGTCAGTCCGGGACAGAGAGCTCCTACGAGCAGTACTTC. Protein: CASSQSGTESSYEQYF. The chain couples TRBV23-1 to TRBJ2-5, with 7 bases fitting TRBD1. The J call may be mistaken, given a closer DNA end match to TRBJ2-7. TRBV23-1 is noted as an ORF with a role that remains uncertain. The CDR3 is made up of 16 amino acids.